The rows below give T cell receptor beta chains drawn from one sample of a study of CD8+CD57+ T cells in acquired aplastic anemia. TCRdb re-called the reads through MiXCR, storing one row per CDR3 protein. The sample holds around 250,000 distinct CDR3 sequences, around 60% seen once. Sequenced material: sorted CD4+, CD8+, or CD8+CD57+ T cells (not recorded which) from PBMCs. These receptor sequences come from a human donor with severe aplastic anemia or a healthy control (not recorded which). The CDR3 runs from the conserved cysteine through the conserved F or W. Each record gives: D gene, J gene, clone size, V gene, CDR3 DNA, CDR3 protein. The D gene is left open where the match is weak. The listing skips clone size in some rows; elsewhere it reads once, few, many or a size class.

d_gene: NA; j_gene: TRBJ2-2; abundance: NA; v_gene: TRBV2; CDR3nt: TGTGCCAGCTCTCCTCCCCCGGGCAGGGTCAACACCGGGGAGCTGTTTTTT; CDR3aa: CASSPPPGRVNTGELFF
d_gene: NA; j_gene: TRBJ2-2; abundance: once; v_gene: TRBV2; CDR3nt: TGTGCCAGTACCGGGACGATCCACACCGGGGAGCTGTTTTTT; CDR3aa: CASTGTIHTGELFF
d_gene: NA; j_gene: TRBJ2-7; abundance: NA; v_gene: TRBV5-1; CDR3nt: TGCGCCAGCAGACAGGAAAGCTCCTACGAGCAGTACTTC; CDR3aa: CASRQESSYEQYF
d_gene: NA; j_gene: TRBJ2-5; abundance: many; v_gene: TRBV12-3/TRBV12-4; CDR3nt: TGTGCCAGCAGTTTATTTCGAGATGCGGAGACCCAGTACTTC; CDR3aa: CASSLFRDAETQYF
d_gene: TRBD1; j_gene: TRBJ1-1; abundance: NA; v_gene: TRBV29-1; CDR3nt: TGCAGCCGGACAGGGGCTGAAAACACTGAAGCTTTCTTT; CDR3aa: CSRTGAENTEAFF
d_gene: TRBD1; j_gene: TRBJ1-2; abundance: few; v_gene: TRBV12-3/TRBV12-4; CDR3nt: TGTGCCAGCAGCCCAGGGGGTAACTATGGCTACACCTTC; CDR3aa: CASSPGGNYGYTF
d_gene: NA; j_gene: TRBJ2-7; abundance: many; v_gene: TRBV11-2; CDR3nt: TGTGCCAGCAGCTTAAATTTGGAGGGCCCTAGCTCCTACGAGCAGTACTTC; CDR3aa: CASSLNLEGPSSYEQYF
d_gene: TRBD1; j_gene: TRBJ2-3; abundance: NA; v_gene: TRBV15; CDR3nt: TGTGCCACCAGCAGAGAGAGAGGGACAGGGGGCACAGATACGCAGTATTTT; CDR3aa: CATSRERGTGGTDTQYF
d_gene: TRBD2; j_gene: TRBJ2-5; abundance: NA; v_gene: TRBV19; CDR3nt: TGTGCCAGTAGCTCAAGGGTGACTAGCGGGGTACGTGGGGAGACCCAGTACTTC; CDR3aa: CASSSRVTSGVRGETQYF
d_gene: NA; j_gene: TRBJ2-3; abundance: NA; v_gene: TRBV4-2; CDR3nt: TGTGCCAGCAGCCAAGATAGGAGAGGCACGCAGTATTTT; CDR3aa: CASSQDRRGTQYF
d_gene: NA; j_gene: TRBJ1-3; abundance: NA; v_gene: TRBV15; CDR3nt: TGTGCCACCAGCAAGACAGCGTTCTCTGGAAACACCATATATTTT; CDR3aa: CATSKTAFSGNTIYF
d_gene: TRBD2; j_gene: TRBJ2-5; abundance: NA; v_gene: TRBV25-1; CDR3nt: TGTGCCAGCAGCCCCGGGACTAGCGGGAGAGGGGAGACCCAGTACTTC; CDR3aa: CASSPGTSGRGETQYF
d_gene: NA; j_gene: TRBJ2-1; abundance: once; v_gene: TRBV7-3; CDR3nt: TGTGCCAGCAGCTTGTCGGAGGGCCGCTACAATGAGCAGTTCTTC; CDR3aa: CASSLSEGRYNEQFF
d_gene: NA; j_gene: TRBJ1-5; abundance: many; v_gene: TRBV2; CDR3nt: TGTGCCAGCAGTGACAGCTATAGCAATCAGCCCCAGCATTTT; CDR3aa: CASSDSYSNQPQHF
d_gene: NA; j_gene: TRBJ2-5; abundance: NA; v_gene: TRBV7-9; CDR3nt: TGTGCCAGCGGCGTTATCCCCGCAGAGACCCAGTACTTC; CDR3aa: CASGVIPAETQYF
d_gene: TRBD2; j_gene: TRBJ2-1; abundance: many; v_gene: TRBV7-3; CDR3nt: TGTGCCAGCAGCGTTACCGGACTAGCCAATGAGCAGTTCTTC; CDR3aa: CASSVTGLANEQFF
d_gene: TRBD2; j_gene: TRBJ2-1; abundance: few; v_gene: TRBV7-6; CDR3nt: TGTGCCAGCAGCTATTTAGCGGGACTTGTCAATGAGCAGTTCTTC; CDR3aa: CASSYLAGLVNEQFF
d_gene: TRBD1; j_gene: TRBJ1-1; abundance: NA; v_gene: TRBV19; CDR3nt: TGTGCCAGTAACTCGGACAGGGGGCTTACTAGAGCTTTCTTT; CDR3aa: CASNSDRGLTRAFF
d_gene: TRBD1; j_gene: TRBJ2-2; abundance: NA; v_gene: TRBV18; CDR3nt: TGTGCCAGCTCACCTAACCGACAGGGCCCAGGGGAGCTGTTTTTT; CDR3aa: CASSPNRQGPGELFF
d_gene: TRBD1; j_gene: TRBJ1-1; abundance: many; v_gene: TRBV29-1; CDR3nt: TGCAGCGTCGGACAGGGAGCCACTGAAGCTTTCTTT; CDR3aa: CSVGQGATEAFF
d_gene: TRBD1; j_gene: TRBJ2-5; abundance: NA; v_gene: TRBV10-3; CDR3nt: TGTGCCTCGTGTCCGGGACAGGGCCCCCAAGAGACCCAGTACTTC; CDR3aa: CASCPGQGPQETQYF
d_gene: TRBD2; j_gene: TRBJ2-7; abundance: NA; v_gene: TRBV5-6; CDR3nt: TGTGCCAGTGGGCCGGGGAGGGGGACTAGCATCTACGAGCAGTACTTC; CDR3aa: CASGPGRGTSIYEQYF
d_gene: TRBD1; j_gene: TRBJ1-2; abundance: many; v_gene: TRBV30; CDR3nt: TGTGCCTCAACTTCGCCCGGGACAGGGTTTGGCTACACCTTC; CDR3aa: CASTSPGTGFGYTF
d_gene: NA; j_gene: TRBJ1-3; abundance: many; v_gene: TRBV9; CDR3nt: TGTGCCAGCAGCGCAGGACATAGCTCTGGAAACACCATATATTTT; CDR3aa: CASSAGHSSGNTIYF
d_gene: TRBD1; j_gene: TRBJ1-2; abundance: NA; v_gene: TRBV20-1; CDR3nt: TGCAGTGCTGGACAGGGCGTATCCAACTATGGCTACACCTTC; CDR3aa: CSAGQGVSNYGYTF
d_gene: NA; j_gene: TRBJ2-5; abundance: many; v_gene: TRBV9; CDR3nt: TGTGCCAGCGGCTCCGGGACAAAAGGGGAGACCCAGTACTTC; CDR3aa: CASGSGTKGETQYF
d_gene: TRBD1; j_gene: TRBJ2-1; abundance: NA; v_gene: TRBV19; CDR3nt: TGTGCCAGCCGCCCTCTAACCGGGACAGGGGTCGAGCAGTTCTTC; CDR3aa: CASRPLTGTGVEQFF
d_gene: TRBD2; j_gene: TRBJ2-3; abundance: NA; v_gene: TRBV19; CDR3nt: TGTGCCAGTAGTATGCGGGGGGGCGAAACCTCCGATACGCAGTATTTT; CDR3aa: CASSMRGGETSDTQYF
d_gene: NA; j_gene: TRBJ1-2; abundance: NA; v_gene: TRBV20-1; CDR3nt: TGCAGTGCTAGAGAGACTCGCTATGGCTACACCTTC; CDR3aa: CSARETRYGYTF